This TCR beta chain was captured by sequencing in a study of regulatory T cells in long-lasting Graves disease. This clonotype was counted a few times. Its cognate antigen is unknown. With iRepertoire HTBI primers and Arm-PCR of CDR3 regions, TCR beta libraries were built. Using its own MiXCR run on the multiplex PCR reads, TCRdb lists one record per CDR3 protein. The sample has some 500,000 distinct CDR3 sequences, about 16% seen once; the top ten hold more than 20%. Time point specified: newly diagnosed GD, antithyroid drugs for less than 3 months. PBMCs provided the RNA from which the TCR library was made. The authors drew patients from an endocrinology department in Xi'an, China. Study-level points and caveats: Small sample size may have lowered accuracy.

In addition, the sample was reused for a study of T cells in Graves' hyperthyroidism and ophthalmopathy. That study reports: Exclusions: uncontrolled infection, other autoimmune disease, pregnancy, lactation.

This sequence originates from a woman aged 35-65 years with Graves disease. This sample comprised peripheral blood mononuclear cells (PBMCs), obtained at new diagnosis, from a patient treated with antithyroid drugs.

The CDR3, as DNA: TGTGCCAGCTCTGGGGCGGGGGTGGCTGGCTACACCTTC. Translated: CASSGAGVAGYTF. The rearrangement joins TRBV12-3 or TRBV12-4 to TRBJ1-2, with a weak D call TRBD1 (5 bases). Trimming cost V 8 bases and J 7 bases, with 17 bases left between them. The CDR3 contains 13 residues.